The 17 T cell receptor beta chains listed next were all sequenced from one sample in a study of OX40 agonist ivuxolimab in advanced cancers. Produced via immunoSEQ multiplex PCR; TCRdb's table is partial and in-frame only. The sample carries tens of thousands of clones, 75% to 90% recorded once. The sample in question was CD4+ or CD8+ T cells sorted from blood, obtained in a trial of the OX40 agonist ivuxolimab. The source is an adult with an advanced solid tumor such as melanoma, head and neck, liver or kidney cancer.

This chain uses TRBV7-2 with TRBJ2-1; 7 bases agree with TRBD1. With 5 bases clipped from V and 7 bases from J, the junction kept 11 bases outside the gene matches. This CDR3 region has 15 residues. The germline CDR1 and CDR2 sequences are SGHTA and FQGNSA. CDR3 in DNA: TGTGCCAGCAGCCGTGGACAGGCCCAGTGGAATGAGCAGTTCTTC. Translation: CASSRGQAQWNEQFF.

This clone has just one count. The chain combines TRBV7-3 with TRBJ2-3; 7 bases line up with TRBD1. There are 15 residues in the CDR3. V lost 4 bases to trimming and J lost 2 bases; unmatched junction nucleotides: 6. The germline V gene has CDR1 SGHTA and CDR2 FQGTGA. CDR3 in DNA: TGTGCCAGCAGCTACGGGACAGAAGTCACAGATACGCAGTATTTT. Translation gives CASSYGTEVTDTQYF.

The V and J genes are TRBV6-1 and TRBJ2-5; 7 positions match TRBD2. V dropped 10 bases and J dropped 5; count of bases not matched to a gene: 7. The CDR3 runs 12 residues. Germline assignment: CDR1 MNHNS and CDR2 SASEGT. CDR3 sequence: CAISSGGETQYF. Written as DNA, the CDR3 is TGTGCCATCTCTAGCGGAGGGGAGACCCAGTACTTC.

This chain joins TRBV7-8 and TRBJ2-3; TRBD2 aligns across 9 bases. CDR3 length: 16 residues. Trimming at V came to 1 base and at J to 2 bases, leaving 4 bases not matched to a gene. Per germline, CDR1 SGHVS and CDR2 FQNEAQ. The CDR3 sequence is CASSLGAGGNTDTQYF. The CDR3 coding sequence is TGTGCCAGCAGCTTAGGGGCGGGGGGGAACACAGATACGCAGTATTTT. The full variable domain, completed using reference TRBV7-8 and TRBJ2-3, is GAGVSQSPRYKVAKRGQDVALRCDPISGHVSLFWYQQALGQGPEFLTYFQNEAQLDKSGLPSDRFFAERPEGSVSTLKIQRTQQEDSAVYLCASSLGAGGNTDTQYFGPGTRLTVL.

This clone came up once. This chain links TRBV11-3 with TRBJ2-3; D unresolved. CDR3 length: 14 residues. Trimming removed 5 bases at V and 3 bases at J, with 12 bases between. Germline V lookup: CDR1 SGHNT, CDR2 YENEEA. CDR3 amino acids: CASSPGLLTDTQYF. CDR3 sequence (DNA): TGTGCCAGCAGCCCTGGCCTTCTGACAGATACGCAGTATTTT.

Only one count was recorded for this clone. This chain connects TRBV5-1 to TRBJ1-2; tentative D call: TRBD1 (5 bases). CDR1 is SGHRS and CDR2 is YFSETQ in the germline V gene. CDR3 length: 14 residues. Trimming took 0 bases from V and 6 from J, leaving 12 bases between them. CDR3 protein: CASSLVTGQDGYTF. CDR3 in DNA: TGCGCCAGCAGCTTGGTTACAGGCCAAGATGGCTACACCTTC.

This clone has a handful of counts. This rearrangement joins TRBV2 to TRBJ1-1; 7 bases agree with TRBD1. V was pared by 5 bases and J by 3 bases, with 9 bases of the junction left unmatched. The length of the CDR3 is 15 residues. Germline assignment: CDR1 SNHLY and CDR2 FYNNEI. The CDR3 protein is CASSRPQGSDTEAFF. The CDR3 DNA sequence: TGTGCCAGCAGTCGACCACAGGGGTCCGACACTGAAGCTTTCTTT.

The chain couples TRBV10-3 to TRBJ1-1, with 8 bases fitting TRBD1. This CDR3 has 16 amino acids. V was pared by 6 bases and J by 7 bases, with 16 bases of the junction left unmatched. Germline V gene data show CDR1 as ENHRY and CDR2 as SYGVKD. CDR3 protein: CAIRPGQGGGTGEAFF. DNA of the CDR3: TGTGCCATCAGACCAGGACAGGGCGGTGGAACGGGTGAAGCTTTCTTT.

This chain connects TRBV19 to TRBJ1-6; possible D gene TRBD1, 5 bases. From germline, CDR1 is LNHDA and CDR2 SQIVND (reference sequence). The CDR3 covers 14 residues. Trimming removed 3 bases at V and 10 bases at J, with 13 bases between. CDR3 amino acids: CASSIRQGGSPLHF. As DNA, the CDR3 is TGTGCCAGTAGTATCCGGCAGGGAGGGTCACCCCTCCACTTT.

The CDR3 sequence is CASSLGSGTSSGANVLTF. In nucleotides, the CDR3 is TGTGCCAGCAGTTTAGGTTCCGGCACCAGCTCTGGGGCCAACGTCCTGACTTTC. The chain is built from TRBV27 and TRBJ2-6; D is undetermined. V lost 2 bases to trimming and J lost 0 bases, with 14 bases between them. Germline lookup yields CDR1 MNHEY and CDR2 SMNVEV (reference sequence). CDR3 length: 18 amino acids.

The chain uses TRBV7-9 and TRBJ1-5, with D possibly TRBD1 on 5 matching bases. Germline V gives CDR1 SEHNR, CDR2 FQNEAQ (reference sequence). The V gene lost 2 bases and the J gene lost 3 bases, with 17 bases spanning the gap. The CDR3 runs 17 residues. The CDR3 DNA is TGTGCCAGCAGCTTATCAAGCCTAACAGGACACAATCAGCCCCAGCATTTT. It yields the protein CASSLSSLTGHNQPQHF.

The gene calls are TRBV6-5 and TRBJ1-1; TRBD1 matches 11 bases. Unmatched junction bases numbered 7, after V lost 5 bases and J lost 5 bases. CDR3 length equals 15 residues. Germline CDR1 MNHEY, CDR2 SVGAGI. CDR3 DNA: TGTGCCAGCAGTCCAGGGACAGGGGGGGGGACTGAAGCTTTCTTT. It codes for CASSPGTGGGTEAFF.

This clone was seen once. V is TRBV7-6 and J is TRBJ2-7; 9 nucleotides agree with TRBD1. The ends lost 5 bases at V and 2 bases at J; junction bases unmatched: 7. Germline CDR1 is SGHVS and CDR2 is FNYEAQ. This CDR3 comprises 15 residues. The CDR3 here is CASSLGQGRTYEQYF. The CDR3 DNA reads as TGTGCCAGCAGCCTGGGACAGGGTAGGACCTACGAGCAGTACTTC.

This chain joins TRBV6-1 and TRBJ2-3; TRBD1 aligns across 7 bases. Germline V gives CDR1 MNHNS, CDR2 SASEGT. J lost 0 bases, V lost 7 bases, and 4 bases had no gene match. This CDR3 spans 14 amino acids. The CDR3, as DNA: TGTGCCAGCATTGGGACAGCTAGCACAGATACGCAGTATTTT. Protein product: CASIGTASTDTQYF.

This clone occurred once. The V gene is TRBV28, the J gene TRBJ1-1; D call uncertain. Germline V gene lookup returns CDR1 MDHEN and CDR2 SYDVKM. Trimming removed 2 bases at V and 4 bases at J, with 14 bases between. The CDR3 runs 15 residues. CDR3 loop: CASSLLGWTSTEAFF. The CDR3 DNA follows: TGTGCCAGCAGTTTACTAGGCTGGACGTCCACTGAAGCTTTCTTT.

This chain joins TRBV5-1 and TRBJ2-7; 9 positions match TRBD1. The CDR3 is 15 residues long. With 4 bases clipped from V and 4 bases from J, the junction kept 9 bases outside the gene matches. In germline, CDR1 is SGHRS, CDR2 YFSETQ. The chain's CDR3 is CASSRSPDRGYEQYF. CDR3 in DNA: TGCGCCAGCAGCCGGAGTCCGGACAGGGGTTACGAGCAGTACTTC. The entire variable domain, with the rest obtained from reference TRBV5-1 and TRBJ2-7, is as follows: KAGVTQTPRYLIKTRGQQVTLSCSPISGHRSVSWYQQTPGQGLQFLFEYFSETQRNKGNFPGRFSGRQFSNSRSEMNVSTLELGDSALYLCASSRSPDRGYEQYFGPGTRLTVT.

V is TRBV4-1 and J is TRBJ1-2; D is possibly TRBD1 (5 bases). V gave up 3 bases and J gave up 4 bases, with 15 bases separating them. Germline CDR1 is MGHRA and CDR2 is YSYEKL. This CDR3 has 15 amino acids. CDR3 protein: CASSQEWGRGYGYTF. The CDR3 bases are TGCGCCAGCAGCCAGGAGTGGGGACGGGGCTATGGCTACACCTTC.